These 25 T cell receptor beta chains came from one sample sequenced in a study of blood T cell repertoires in COVID-19. Assay: immunoSEQ multiplex PCR; the TCRdb copy retains only in-frame clones and omits some. Here the sample spans roughly 170,000 clones, 84% being singletons. Sequenced material: peripheral blood. The receptor source for this set is a man aged 35-49 years who had recovered from COVID-19.

V gene TRBV5-4 combines with J gene TRBJ2-2, with D unclear. This CDR3 is built from 13 residues. The germline V gene has CDR1 SGHNT and CDR2 YYREEE (reference sequence). Trimming stripped 1 base from V and 4 bases from J, with 5 bases between. CDR3 in DNA: TGTGCCAGCAGCTTGAGCCGCACCGGGGAGCTGTTTTTT. Translation: CASSLSRTGELFF.

This chain connects TRBV29-1 to TRBJ2-7, with 12 bases identical to TRBD2. The CDR3 has 17 amino acids. Losses at the gene ends were 1 base for V and 5 bases for J; bases not matched to a gene: 12. Per germline, CDR1 SQVTM and CDR2 ANQGSEA. Written as DNA, the CDR3 is TGCAGCGTTGAAGGGGCGACTAGCGGGAGTACCGACGACGAGCAGTACTTC. Translated: CSVEGATSGSTDDEQYF.

The chain carries TRBV28 and TRBJ2-7, with D perhaps matching TRBD1 (6 bases). Germline lookup yields CDR1 MDHEN and CDR2 SYDVKM. V dropped 5 bases and J dropped 3 bases, with 14 bases sitting between them. The CDR3 is 14 residues long. CDR3 residues: CASSVPGASYEQYF. CDR3 bases: TGTGCCAGCAGTGTCCCAGGGGCCAGCTACGAGCAGTACTTC.

The V gene is TRBV4-3, the J gene TRBJ2-3; D gene unclear. Deletions cut 0 bases from V and 4 bases from J, with 11 bases between. Germline CDR1 reads LGHNA; CDR2 reads YSLEER. The CDR3 totals 15 residues. The CDR3 DNA is TGCGCCAGCAGCCAAGATGCGACTTTGGCAGATACGCAGTATTTT. Its translation is CASSQDATLADTQYF.

This chain uses TRBV28 with TRBJ2-7; 10 bases map to TRBD2. Per the germline V gene, CDR1 is MDHEN and CDR2 is SYDVKM. With V trimmed by 7 bases and J by 3 bases, 9 bases remained unmatched. This CDR3 spans 15 amino acids. This CDR3 reads CASKFMSSGSYEQYF. The CDR3 nucleotides read TGTGCCAGCAAGTTTATGTCTAGCGGGAGCTACGAGCAGTACTTC.

V usage is TRBV7-6 and J usage is TRBJ2-2; 8 nucleotides match TRBD1. The CDR3 is made up of 14 amino acids. With 5 bases clipped from V and 7 bases from J, the junction kept 6 bases outside the gene matches. CDR1 and CDR2 (germline): SGHVS, FNYEAQ. The CDR3 region has the DNA TGTGCCAGCAGCCAGGACAGGGCCAGCGGGGAGCTGTTTTTT. Its protein is CASSQDRASGELFF.

The chain combines TRBV7-9 with TRBJ1-5; D unresolved. Per germline, CDR1 SEHNR and CDR2 FQNEAQ (reference sequence). V lost 3 bases to trimming and J lost 2 bases, with 5 bases between them. The CDR3 loop spans 13 amino acids. CDR3 sequence: CASSFSGNQPQHF. CDR3 DNA sequence: TGTGCCAGCAGCTTCTCAGGCAATCAGCCCCAGCATTTT.

This clone was seen more than once but under ten times. The chain combines TRBV19 with TRBJ2-7; tentatively, D is TRBD1 (6 bases). CDR1 is LNHDA, CDR2 SQIVND, per germline (reference sequence). V lost 10 bases, J lost 6 bases, and 19 bases lay in between. This CDR3 has 13 residues. The CDR3: CATTGTDLVEQYF. The CDR3 DNA sequence: TGTGCCACGACAGGTACTGATTTGGTCGAGCAGTACTTC.

The chain carries TRBV18 and TRBJ2-7, with D unclear. V gave up 3 bases and J gave up 0 bases, with 15 bases separating them. Germline CDR1 KGHSH, CDR2 LQKENI. The CDR3 has 16 amino acids. This CDR3 is CASSPISAANSYEQYF. In DNA form, the CDR3 reads TGTGCCAGCTCACCGATTTCGGCGGCGAACTCCTACGAGCAGTACTTC.

The gene calls are TRBV4-3 and TRBJ2-7, with D unclear. Trimming removed 0 bases from V and 2 bases from J, with 5 bases in between. Germline loops: CDR1 LGHNA, CDR2 YSLEER. The CDR3 has 13 residues. The CDR3 loop reads CASSQDPTYEQYF. CDR3 bases: TGCGCCAGCAGCCAAGACCCCACCTACGAGCAGTACTTC.

This clone has a handful of counts. Distinct nucleotide sequences in the sample also encode this CDR3. This chain connects TRBV9 to TRBJ2-5, with 13 bases matching TRBD2. Germline V lookup: CDR1 SGDLS, CDR2 YYNGEE. V trimming: 3 bases; J trimming: 4 bases; junction bases outside the gene matches: 0. This CDR3 spans 14 amino acids. The CDR3 sequence is CASSGTSGGETQYF. The CDR3 nucleotides are TGTGCCAGCAGCGGGACTAGCGGGGGAGAGACCCAGTACTTC.

This chain connects TRBV5-6 to TRBJ1-2; the D gene is possibly TRBD1 (6 bases). V was shortened by 8 bases and J by 5 bases, with 10 bases between the two germline ends. CDR3 length equals 11 residues. The germline gives CDR1 SGHDT, CDR2 YYEEEE. CDR3 residues: CASSGDYGYTF. The CDR3 nucleotides are TGTGCCAGTTCAGGGGATTATGGCTACACCTTC.

The chain links TRBV5-8 to TRBJ2-2; no reliable D call. The germline V gene encodes CDR1 SGHTS and CDR2 YDEGEE. Trimming stripped 2 bases from V and 3 bases from J, with 8 bases between. CDR3 length equals 14 residues. The CDR3 nucleotides are TGTGCCAGCAGCTTTCCTTATTACACCGGGGAGCTGTTTTTT. It specifies CASSFPYYTGELFF.

This clone was picked up a small number of times. The chain combines TRBV2 with TRBJ1-5; 9 bases line up with TRBD1. The V segment lost 7 bases and the J segment 2 bases; nucleotides outside the gene matches: 3. Germline V gene lookup returns CDR1 SNHLY and CDR2 FYNNEI. This CDR3 spans 14 amino acids. CDR3 residues: CASMRTGGNQPQHF. The CDR3 DNA is TGTGCCAGCATGAGGACAGGGGGCAATCAGCCCCAGCATTTT. Full variable domain (missing parts from reference TRBV2 and TRBJ1-5): EPEVTQTPSHQVTQMGQEVILRCVPISNHLYFYWYRQILGQKVEFLVSFYNNEISEKSEIFDDQFSVERPDGSNFTLKIRSTKLEDSAMYFCASMRTGGNQPQHFGDGTRLSIL.

The chain uses TRBV20-1 and TRBJ2-7; TRBD1 is a possible D gene (5 bases). V was cut by 3 bases and J by 2 bases, with 14 bases left in between. The CDR3 totals 14 residues. Germline CDR1 is DFQATT and CDR2 is SNEGSKA (reference sequence). The CDR3 coding sequence is TGCAGTGCTAGTCTTCCGCGGACAACCTACGAGCAGTACTTC. This encodes CSASLPRTTYEQYF.

The chain joins TRBV7-9 to TRBJ1-3; the D gene is possibly TRBD1 (5 bases). Trimming took off 5 bases at V and 4 bases at J, with 12 bases between the two ends. Looked up from germline, CDR1 is SEHNR and CDR2 is FQNEAQ (reference sequence). CDR3 size: 14 residues. The CDR3 nucleotides are TGTGCCAGCAGCCCCCGGACAACAGGAAACACCATATATTTT. This translates into CASSPRTTGNTIYF.

In this sample, this clone turned up a few times. V is TRBV11-2 and J is TRBJ1-4; 11 nucleotides agree with TRBD1. Germline V gene lookup returns CDR1 SGHAT and CDR2 FQNNGV. The junction had 9 bases not matched to a gene; V was cut back by 5 bases and J by 4 bases. The CDR3 has 17 amino acids. The CDR3 reads CASSKGQGARVNEKLFF. DNA of the CDR3: TGTGCCAGCAGCAAAGGACAGGGGGCGCGGGTTAATGAAAAACTGTTTTTT.

This chain joins TRBV30 and TRBJ1-1, with 7 bases that match TRBD1. The CDR3 extends over 13 amino acids. From germline, CDR1 is GTSNPN and CDR2 SVGIG (reference sequence). V gave up 2 bases and J gave up 5 bases; unmatched junction bases: 5. The CDR3 protein is CAWSPDRATEAFF. The CDR3 nucleotides are TGTGCCTGGAGTCCAGACAGGGCTACTGAAGCTTTCTTT.

V usage is TRBV12-5 and J usage is TRBJ2-1; D uncertain. This CDR3 has 12 residues. Per the germline V gene, CDR1 is LGHNT and CDR2 is FRNRAP. V was pared by 4 bases and J by 8 bases, with 9 bases between. CDR3 amino acids: CASGSQEDEQFF. DNA for the CDR3: TGTGCTAGTGGTTCGCAGGAAGATGAGCAGTTCTTC.

The chain couples TRBV14 to TRBJ1-1, with D hard to call. V gave up 1 base and J gave up 6 bases, with 12 bases separating them. The CDR3 runs 14 residues. Per germline, CDR1 SGHDN and CDR2 FVKESK. The DNA for the CDR3 is TGTGCCAGCAGCCAAGGACTATGGTCCGCTGAAGCTTTCTTT. It translates to CASSQGLWSAEAFF.

The chain carries TRBV6-6 and TRBJ1-4; D unclear. CDR1 and CDR2 (germline): MNHNY, SVGAGI (reference sequence). The length of the CDR3 is 15 residues. The V end was cut by 5 bases, the J end by 2 bases, with 12 bases between. CDR3 protein: CASSTTQATNEKLFF. The CDR3 DNA reads TGTGCCAGCAGTACCACCCAGGCCACTAATGAAAAACTGTTTTTT.

DNA of the CDR3: TGTGCCAGCAGTTTTGAGGGTTCCCACGAGCAGTACTTC. It yields the protein CASSFEGSHEQYF. The chain links TRBV12-3 or TRBV12-4 to TRBJ2-7; D may be TRBD2 (5 bases). The V end was cut by 3 bases, the J end by 5 bases, with 11 bases between. CDR3 length: 13 amino acids.

The chain joins TRBV11-2 to TRBJ2-5, with D tentatively TRBD1 (6 bases). The V and J ends lost 5 bases and 5 bases respectively, with 21 bases between them. The CDR3 runs to 16 residues. CDR1 is SGHAT and CDR2 is FQNNGV in the germline V gene. The CDR3 region is CASSPETALRGETQYF. As DNA, the CDR3 is TGTGCCAGCAGCCCGGAGACAGCCCTAAGGGGGGAGACCCAGTACTTC.

V and J are TRBV3-1 (or the pseudogene TRBV3-2) and TRBJ2-5, with TRBD1 as a possible D gene (5 bases). CDR3 length equals 15 residues. V was trimmed by 4 bases and J by 2 bases, leaving 14 bases between them. From germline, CDR1 is LGHDT and CDR2 YNNKEL (reference sequence). The CDR3 nucleotides read TGTGCCAGCAGCCCCCCCCGGACACTACAAGAGACCCAGTACTTC. It specifies CASSPPRTLQETQYF.

DNA of the CDR3: TGTGCCAGCAGGCACCATGACCGGGACAGGCGACGGCACGAGCAGTACTTC. It translates to CASRHHDRDRRRHEQYF. The chain is built from TRBV7-9 and TRBJ2-7; TRBD1 aligns across 8 bases. Trimming at V came to 6 bases and at J to 5 bases, leaving 18 bases not matched to a gene. This CDR3 is 17 amino acids long. Germline CDR1 and CDR2: SEHNR and FQNEAQ (reference sequence).